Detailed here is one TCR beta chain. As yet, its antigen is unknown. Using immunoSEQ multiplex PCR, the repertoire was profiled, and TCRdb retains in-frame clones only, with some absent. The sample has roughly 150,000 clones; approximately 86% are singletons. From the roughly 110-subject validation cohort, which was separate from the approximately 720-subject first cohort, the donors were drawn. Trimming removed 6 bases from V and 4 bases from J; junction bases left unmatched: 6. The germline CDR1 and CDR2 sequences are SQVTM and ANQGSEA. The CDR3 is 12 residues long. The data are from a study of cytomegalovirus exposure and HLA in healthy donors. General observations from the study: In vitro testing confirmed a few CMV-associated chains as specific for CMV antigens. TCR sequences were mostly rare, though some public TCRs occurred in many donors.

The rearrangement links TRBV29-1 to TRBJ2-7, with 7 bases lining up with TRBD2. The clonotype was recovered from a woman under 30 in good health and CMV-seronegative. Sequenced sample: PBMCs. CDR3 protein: CSVRDYRYEQYF. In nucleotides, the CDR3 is TGCAGCGTGCGGGACTACCGATACGAGCAGTACTTC.